These 24 T cell receptor beta chains came from one sample sequenced in a study of identical twins. From the 5' RACE reads, TCRdb called clonotypes with MiXCR, one entry per CDR3 protein. The sample lists about 190,000 distinct CDR3 sequences; less than 20% were seen once. The same sample was also studied in work on T cells expressing NK-cell markers.

The sample comprised CD8+ T cells sorted from blood. The origin of the receptors is a woman aged 18-29 years in good health.

V usage is TRBV15 and J usage is TRBJ2-1; 12 positions match TRBD2. V dropped 6 bases and J dropped 13; count of bases not matched to a gene: 4. Germline lookup yields CDR1 LNHNV and CDR2 YYDKDF (reference sequence). The CDR3 is 12 amino acids. This chain's CDR3 is CATRSTSGRQFF. The CDR3 DNA follows: TGTGCCACCAGATCGACTAGCGGGAGACAGTTCTTC.

The chain carries TRBV5-1 and TRBJ1-2; 7 bases are a match to TRBD1. J lost 4 bases, V lost 4 bases, and 7 bases had no gene match. This CDR3 spans 14 amino acids. Germline V gene lookup returns CDR1 SGHRS and CDR2 YFSETQ. CDR3 sequence (DNA): TGCGCCAGCAGCACCGTGACAGGGTCCTATGGCTACACCTTC. Translated: CASSTVTGSYGYTF.

This clonotype was seen more than once but under ten times. The genes are TRBV9 and TRBJ2-1; 9 positions match TRBD1. The CDR3 is 15 residues long. V lost 3 bases and J lost 6; bases outside the gene matches: 7. The germline V gene encodes CDR1 SGDLS and CDR2 YYNGEE. CDR3: CASSATTGGVNEQFF. CDR3 in DNA: TGTGCCAGCAGCGCGACGACAGGGGGGGTCAATGAGCAGTTCTTC.

At least ten counts were recorded for this clonotype. The chain uses TRBV6-4 and TRBJ2-1; weak D call: TRBD2 (7 bases). With 8 bases removed from V and 7 bases from J, the gap between germline ends came to 21 bases. This CDR3 has 15 amino acids. Germline V gives CDR1 MRHNA, CDR2 SNTAGT. The CDR3 protein is CASQKEGGAENEQFF. In nucleotides, the CDR3 is TGTGCCAGCCAAAAAGAGGGGGGGGCGGAAAATGAGCAGTTCTTC.

The chain has TRBV5-1 and TRBJ2-1, with D hard to call. The CDR3 loop spans 15 amino acids. Germline V gene lookup returns CDR1 SGHRS and CDR2 YFSETQ. Trimming stripped 4 bases from V and 5 bases from J, with 16 bases between. The CDR3 protein is CASSPILESDNEQFF. The CDR3 nucleotides are TGCGCCAGCAGCCCCATCCTTGAATCGGACAATGAGCAGTTCTTC.

The chain uses TRBV12-3 or TRBV12-4 and TRBJ2-7, with a weak D call TRBD1 (5 bases). The CDR3 loop spans 12 amino acids. V gave up 3 bases and J gave up 7 bases, with 10 bases separating them. The CDR3 bases are TGTGCCAGCAGTTTTGCCCCAGGGGAGCAGTACTTC. Protein: CASSFAPGEQYF.

CDR3 region: CASSPLKGDQPQHF. The CDR3 DNA follows: TGTGCCAGCAGTCCGCTTAAAGGGGATCAGCCCCAGCATTTT. The V call is TRBV27, the J call TRBJ1-5; maybe TRBD1 (5 bases). The V end was cut by 5 bases, the J end by 5 bases, with 13 bases between. Germline V CDR1 and CDR2: MNHEY, SMNVEV (reference sequence). This CDR3 spans 14 amino acids.

There are many counts of this clonotype. The chain joins TRBV4-1 to TRBJ2-2, with D possibly being TRBD2 (6 bases). The ends were cut back, 3 bases at V and 6 bases at J, with 11 bases in the middle. Germline CDR1 reads MGHRA; CDR2 reads YSYEKL. The CDR3 covers 14 residues. The CDR3 here is CASSHSGGPGELFF. The CDR3 DNA reads as TGCGCCAGCAGCCATAGTGGAGGGCCCGGGGAGCTGTTTTTT.

This clonotype was recorded at least ten times. The chain joins TRBV20-1 to TRBJ2-1, with D perhaps matching TRBD1 (6 bases). Germline-derived CDR1 and CDR2 are DFQATT and SNEGSKA (reference sequence). Trimming pared 5 bases from V and 3 bases from J, leaving 14 bases between. This CDR3 has 14 amino acids. The CDR3 region is CSAPGDPNYNEQFF. The CDR3 coding sequence is TGCAGTGCTCCAGGGGACCCCAACTACAATGAGCAGTTCTTC.

For this clonotype: Mismatch with germline at one junction end may stem from a read error. V and J are TRBV7-9 and TRBJ2-1; 8 positions match TRBD2. The CDR3 sequence is 13 residues long. CDR1 and CDR2 from the germline V gene are SEHNR and FQNEAQ (reference sequence). CDR3 sequence: CTSSSGTSNEQFF. CDR3 bases: TGTACCAGCAGCTCCGGGACTAGCAATGAGCAGTTCTTC. The full variable domain, in which reference TRBV7-9 and TRBJ2-1 provide the parts outside the CDR3, is DTGVSQNPRHKITKRGQNVTFRCDPISEHNRLYWYRQTLGQGPEFLTYFQNEAQLEKSRLLSDRFSAERPKGSFSTLEIQRTEQGDSAMYLCTSSSGTSNEQFFGPGTRLTVL.

The table lists this clonotype with a few counts. The chain carries TRBV15 and TRBJ1-5; D is ambiguous. V lost 4 bases and J lost 4, with 11 bases in between. Per the germline V gene, CDR1 is LNHNV and CDR2 is YYDKDF (reference sequence). CDR3 size: 14 residues. The CDR3: CATSTSTVNQPQHF. The DNA of the CDR3 is TGTGCCACCAGCACTAGCACAGTAAATCAGCCCCAGCATTTT.

The chain employs TRBV11-1 and TRBJ1-5; TRBD1 might be the D (6 bases). Germline values: CDR1 SGHAT, CDR2 FQDESV (reference sequence). There are 18 residues in the CDR3. V lost 1 base to trimming and J lost 5 bases, with 21 bases between them. This CDR3 reads CASSLGDGRYGGHQPQHF. CDR3 bases: TGTGCCAGCAGCTTAGGCGACGGAAGGTACGGGGGCCATCAGCCCCAGCATTTT.

This clonotype has a handful of counts. This sequence joins TRBV4-1 and TRBJ2-7, with D uncertain. This CDR3 comprises 14 residues. V was clipped by 3 bases and J by 4 bases, with 13 bases between them. Germline values: CDR1 MGHRA, CDR2 YSYEKL. The CDR3 DNA follows: TGCGCCAGCAGCCACGGGCCAGGCGGATACGAGCAGTACTTC. Translated: CASSHGPGGYEQYF.

This clonotype was picked up a small number of times. Written as DNA, the CDR3 is TGTGCTAGCCCGGGACATGGACCTTGGGGTGAGCAGTTCTTC. Its translation: CASPGHGPWGEQFF. This chain joins TRBV12-5 and TRBJ2-1, with D tentatively TRBD1 (6 bases). CDR3 length: 14 amino acids. CDR1 is LGHNT, CDR2 FRNRAP, per germline. The V and J ends lost 9 bases and 9 bases respectively, with 21 bases between them.

This clonotype has a handful of counts. This chain uses TRBV6-5 with TRBJ1-6; D perhaps matches TRBD1 (6 bases). In germline, CDR1 is MNHEY, CDR2 SVGAGI. CDR3 length: 15 amino acids. V dropped 2 bases and J dropped 8 bases, with 13 bases sitting between them. In nucleotides, the CDR3 is TGTGCCAGCAGTTACGGATACAGGGCTGATTCACCCCTCCACTTT. This encodes CASSYGYRADSPLHF.

The chain joins TRBV19 to TRBJ1-3; possible D gene TRBD1, 5 bases. The CDR3 is 15 amino acids. Trimming pared 5 bases from V and 0 bases from J, leaving 11 bases between. Germline-derived CDR1 and CDR2 are LNHDA and SQIVND (reference sequence). The CDR3 DNA is TGTGCCAGTAGTTGGGACGGCAGCTCTGGAAACACCATATATTTT. Protein sequence: CASSWDGSSGNTIYF.

At least ten counts were recorded for this clonotype. The chain combines TRBV29-1 with TRBJ2-7; D not resolved. Looked up from germline, CDR1 is SQVTM and CDR2 is ANQGSEA. V was shortened by 6 bases and J by 2 bases, with 14 bases between the two germline ends. There are 13 residues in the CDR3. CDR3 residues: CSVRHPITYEQYF. CDR3 coding DNA: TGCAGCGTGCGGCACCCGATTACCTACGAGCAGTACTTC.

Ten or more counts support this clonotype. The J gene is TRBJ2-7, the V gene TRBV5-1; D not resolved. Trimming took off 0 bases at V and 2 bases at J, with 12 bases between the two ends. The CDR3 totals 15 residues. Germline assignment: CDR1 SGHRS and CDR2 YFSETQ. The CDR3 sequence is CASSLELAATYEQYF. For the CDR3, the DNA is TGCGCCAGCAGCTTGGAGTTAGCTGCTACCTACGAGCAGTACTTC.

The chain employs TRBV7-9 and TRBJ2-2; no clear D gene. V lost 2 bases, J lost 6 bases, and 13 bases lay in between. CDR3 size: 15 residues. Looked up from germline, CDR1 is SEHNR and CDR2 is FQNEAQ (reference sequence). The CDR3 DNA reads TGTGCCAGCAGCTTATCCCCGGATCGCGCCGGGGAGCTGTTTTTT. Translating it yields CASSLSPDRAGELFF.

The J gene is TRBJ1-1, the V gene TRBV7-2, with D uncertain. V lost 1 base and J lost 8, with 5 bases in between. The CDR3 totals 11 residues. The germline CDR1 and CDR2 sequences are SGHTA and FQGNSA. The CDR3 bases are TGTGCCAGCAGCTTAGTCGCAGAAGCTTTCTTT. It yields the protein CASSLVAEAFF.

V is TRBV6-5 and J is TRBJ2-1; TRBD2 aligns across 9 bases. Trimming cost V 2 bases and J 4 bases; bases outside gene matches: 3. Germline V gene lookup returns CDR1 MNHEY and CDR2 SVGAGI. This CDR3 is 15 amino acids long. Here the CDR3 DNA reads TGTGCCAGCAGTTACGGCGGGGGGGGATACAATGAGCAGTTCTTC. Translating gives CASSYGGGGYNEQFF.

This clonotype was seen a handful of times. The V call is TRBV6-5, the J call TRBJ2-2; D uncertain. The CDR3 consists of 13 residues. V was shortened by 0 bases and J by 4 bases, with 3 bases between the two germline ends. Germline V gene data show CDR1 as MNHEY and CDR2 as SVGAGI. The CDR3 nucleotides are TGTGCCAGCAGTTACTCGGGCACCGGGGAGCTGTTTTTT. Its protein is CASSYSGTGELFF.

The V gene is TRBV5-8, the J gene TRBJ2-1; TRBD2 matches 10 bases. Germline lookup yields CDR1 SGHTS and CDR2 YDEGEE. Trimming at V came to 6 bases and at J to 6 bases, leaving 15 bases not matched to a gene. The CDR3 spans 17 residues. The CDR3 is CASNSGLAGVVFNEQFF. Written as DNA, the CDR3 is TGTGCCAGCAACTCCGGCCTAGCGGGAGTCGTCTTCAATGAGCAGTTCTTC.

The genes are TRBV5-1 and TRBJ1-2, with unresolved D. CDR3 length: 14 amino acids. Germline V CDR1 and CDR2: SGHRS, YFSETQ. With 4 bases removed from V and 4 bases from J, the gap between germline ends came to 14 bases. Here the CDR3 reads CASSREEESYGYTF. The CDR3 bases are TGCGCCAGCAGCCGAGAGGAAGAATCCTATGGCTACACCTTC.